Each of the 15 T cell receptor beta chains below was sequenced from the same sample in a study of tumor and adjacent non-tumor tissue in lung cancer. RNA was extracted from bulk tissue without any cell sorting. A modified ARM-PCR protocol with three rounds of nested PCR amplified TCRbeta. TCRdb reprocessed the multiplex PCR reads with MiXCR, giving one entry per CDR3 protein. The sample lists fewer than 100,000 distinct CDR3 sequences; about two thirds were seen once. The specimen sequenced was lung tumor tissue. Receptor source: a woman aged 40-49 years with non-small cell lung cancer.

Worth noting for this clonotype: One end of the junction varies from germline; a read error may be responsible. The chain is built from TRBV11-2 and TRBJ2-1; weak D call: TRBD2 (5 bases). This CDR3 region has 17 residues. Germline CDR1 SGHAT, CDR2 FQNNGV. The CDR3 bases are TGTCCCAGCAGCCGCCCGCATATAGGGAGCTCCTACAATGAGCAGTTCTTC. Encoded protein: CPSSRPHIGSSYNEQFF.

This clonotype came up once. The chain employs TRBV11-2 and TRBJ2-7; D is uncertain. The CDR3 sequence is 16 residues long. The V end lost 5 bases, the J end lost 6 bases, and 23 bases lay between the germline ends. Looked up from germline, CDR1 is SGHAT and CDR2 is FQNNGV. CDR3 loop: CASSLLGGQEYCEQYF. The CDR3 DNA is TGTGCCAGCAGCCTCCTCGGTGGGCAGGAGTACTGCGAGCAGTACTTC. Drawing the rest from reference TRBV11-2 and TRBJ2-7, the complete variable domain is EAGVAQSPRYKIIEKRQSVAFWCNPISGHATLYWYQQILGQGPKLLIQFQNNGVVDDSQLPKDRFSAERLKGVDSTLKIQPAKLEDSAVYLCASSLLGGQEYCEQYFGPGTRLTVT.

As to this clonotype: Its ends do not fully match the called genes, so a read error is possible. The rearrangement joins TRBV11-2 to TRBJ1-1; D unclear. Germline CDR1 and CDR2: SGHAT and FQNNGV. This CDR3 is built from 14 residues. The CDR3 DNA reads as TGTGCCATCAGCCCCGACATGGGAGGCACTGATGCTTTCTTT. The encoded protein is CAISPDMGGTDAFF.

This clonotype is medium-sized within its sample. The genes are TRBV11-2 and TRBJ2-3; possible D gene TRBD1, 5 bases. This CDR3 has 15 amino acids. Trimming took off 2 bases at V and 3 bases at J, with 12 bases between the two ends. The germline gives CDR1 SGHAT, CDR2 FQNNGV. CDR3 amino acids: CASSLNRPYTDTQYF. For the CDR3, the DNA is TGTGCCAGCAGCTTAAACAGGCCCTATACAGATACGCAGTATTTT.

The chain combines TRBV6-1 with TRBJ1-6; the D is unclear. CDR3 length: 14 residues. V was trimmed by 2 bases and J by 7 bases, leaving 9 bases between them. Germline V lookup: CDR1 MNHNS, CDR2 SASEGT. DNA of the CDR3: TGTGCCAGCAGTGAATACAGAGGGAATTCACCCCTCCACTTT. Encoded protein: CASSEYRGNSPLHF.

This clonotype was detected only once. A much larger clone sits a single nucleotide away, making a read error possible. The gene calls are TRBV7-8 and TRBJ2-1; the D gene is possibly TRBD2 (6 bases). The CDR3 covers 13 residues. Germline V gene lookup returns CDR1 SGHVS and CDR2 FQNEAQ. The CDR3 region is CAISLDGTSEQFF. The CDR3 coding sequence is TGTGCCATCAGCTTAGATGGTACTAGCGAGCAGTTCTTC.

This clonotype was picked up many times. A much larger clone differs by one base, so this may be a read error. The rearrangement joins TRBV6-2 or TRBV6-3 to TRBJ2-3; 9 bases fit TRBD2. This CDR3 comprises 15 residues. The germline CDR1 and CDR2 sequences are MNHEY and SVGEGT. The CDR3 spells CASSYSGTSTVTQYF. Written as DNA, the CDR3 is TGTGCCAGCAGTTACTCGGGGACTAGCACAGTTACGCAGTATTTT.

A note on this clonotype: At one boundary the junction diverges from the germline segment, which might be a read error. This sequence joins TRBV11-2 and TRBJ1-5, with TRBD1 identical over 7 bases. Germline CDR1 SGHAT, CDR2 FQNNGV. The CDR3 totals 15 residues. CDR3 sequence reads: CANSPGGGGHQPQHF. As DNA, the CDR3 is TGTGCCAACAGCCCAGGGGGGGGGGGGCATCAGCCTCAGCATTTT. Combining the CDR3 with reference TRBV11-2 and TRBJ1-5 gives the whole variable domain EAGVAQSPRYKIIEKRQSVAFWCNPISGHATLYWYQQILGQGPKLLIQFQNNGVVDDSQLPKDRFSAERLKGVDSTLKIQPAKLEDSAVYLCANSPGGGGHQPQHFGDGTRLSIL.

Concerning this clonotype: This is likely a read error, given that the CDR3 carries no conserved phenylalanine or tryptophan at its end. The CDR3 DNA reads as TGTGCCAGCAGCTTCCCTTCGGGGGGTAGCGACGAGCAGTACATC. Translated: CASSFPSGGSDEQYI. The chain couples TRBV5-5 to TRBJ2-7, with TRBD2 matching 7 bases. The V and J ends lost 2 bases and 5 bases, in that order; junction bases with no gene match: 10. The CDR3 covers 15 residues. Germline CDR1 is SGHKS and CDR2 is YYEKEE (reference sequence).

This clonotype appeared once. The conserved final phenylalanine or tryptophan is absent from the CDR3, which likely points to a read error. The genes are TRBV6-2 or TRBV6-3 and TRBJ2-7, with D unclear. The CDR3 consists of 16 residues. The germline V gene encodes CDR1 MNHEY and CDR2 SVGEGT. The CDR3 DNA reads TGTGCCAACAGTCCGGAAGCGATGGAACTCTCCTACGAGCAGTACATC. It codes for CANSPEAMELSYEQYI.

By share, this clonotype counts as medium-sized. The chain recombines TRBV14 with TRBJ2-2, with unresolved D. CDR1 SGHDN and CDR2 FVKESK come from the germline V gene. The CDR3 has 14 amino acids. V shed 5 bases and J shed 6 bases, with 13 bases lying between them. The CDR3 loop reads CASSSAAEPGELFF. Written as DNA, the CDR3 is TGTGCCAGCAGCTCCGCGGCCGAACCCGGGGAGCTGTTTTTT. Combining the CDR3 with reference TRBV14 and TRBJ2-2 gives the whole variable domain EAGVTQFPSHSVIEKGQTVTLRCDPISGHDNLYWYRRVMGKEIKFLLHFVKESKQDESGMPNNRFLAERTGGTYSTLKVQPAELEDSGVYFCASSSAAEPGELFFGEGSRLTVL.

A word on this clonotype: It may be a read error: a sequence one base away is much more abundant. The V call is TRBV20-1, the J call TRBJ2-1; TRBD2 matches at 9 bases. This CDR3 spans 16 amino acids. CDR1 is DFQATT, CDR2 SNEGSKA, per germline (reference sequence). CDR3: CSAREGGGGAYNGQFF. Here the CDR3 DNA reads TGCAGTGCTAGAGAAGGAGGCGGGGGGGCCTACAATGGGCAGTTCTTC.

The chain combines TRBV11-2 with TRBJ2-7; D unclear. This CDR3 comprises 15 residues. Germline CDR1 reads SGHAT; CDR2 reads FQNNGV. In DNA, the CDR3 is TGTGCTGGCAGCTTAGATCCCAAGAGGTCCTACGAGCAGTACTTC. As protein: CAGSLDPKRSYEQYF.

At least ten counts were recorded for this clonotype. V gene TRBV13 combines with J gene TRBJ2-1, with TRBD2 matching over 12 bases. J was trimmed by 10 bases and V by 4 bases; bases with no gene match: 5. The V gene's germline CDR1 is PRHDT and CDR2 FYEKMQ (reference sequence). The CDR3 runs 14 residues. Here the CDR3 reads CASSWTSGINEQFF. Here the CDR3 DNA reads TGTGCCAGCAGCTGGACTAGCGGGATTAACGAGCAGTTCTTC. Full variable domain (missing parts from reference TRBV13 and TRBJ2-1): AAGVIQSPRHLIKEKRETATLKCYPIPRHDTVYWYQQGPGQDPQFLISFYEKMQSDKGSIPDRFSAQQFSDYHSELNMSSLELGDSALYFCASSWTSGINEQFFGPGTRLTVL.

In regard to this clonotype: Relative to the germline gene, one junction end is altered; a read error may explain this. The genes are TRBV29-1 and TRBJ2-5; D gene unclear. Per germline, CDR1 SQVTM and CDR2 ANQGSEA. This CDR3 spans 15 amino acids. The DNA of the CDR3 is TGCAGCGTTGAAGACATAACATTTCCACAAGAGATCCAGTACTTC. The encoded protein is CSVEDITFPQEIQYF.